One and the same sample provided the 26 T cell receptor beta chains below, sequenced in a study of CD8+CD57+ T cells in acquired aplastic anemia. Genomic DNA, the template, was used for profiling of the TCR beta VDJ and CDR3. In TCRdb, the reads were re-called with MiXCR into one record per CDR3 protein. The sample includes 150,000 to 200,000 distinct CDR3 sequences, 45% to 55% of them seen just once. Patients chosen for sequencing had CD8+CD57+ cells that had expanded, as shown by flow cytometry. Sequenced: sorted CD4+, CD8+, or CD8+CD57+ T cells (not recorded which) from PBMCs. These receptor sequences come from a human donor with aplastic anemia.

This clonotype came up a few times. An end of the junction differs from the germline gene, which may be a read error. The V gene is TRBV2, the J gene TRBJ2-7; the D gene is possibly TRBD2 (6 bases). CDR1 and CDR2 (germline): SNHLY, FYNNEI. The CDR3 runs to 11 residues. CDR3 region: CASSRESREDF. Here the CDR3 DNA reads TGTGCCAGCTCTAGAGAAAGCAGGGAGGACTTC.

To note about this clonotype: A single base separates this from a much larger clone, so it may be a read error. The V call is TRBV6-2 or TRBV6-3, the J call TRBJ2-5, with a tentative D call TRBD1 (5 bases). The ends were cut back, 6 bases at V and 5 bases at J, with 10 bases in the middle. The CDR3 length is 12 residues. Germline assignment: CDR1 MNHEY and CDR2 SVGEGT. CDR3 region: CASSLGDETQYF. The CDR3 DNA reads TGTGCCAGCAGCCTAGGGGATGAGACCCAGTACTTC.

The CDR3 sequence is CASSDVPYEQYF. The CDR3 bases are TGTGCCAGCAGTGACGTGCCCTACGAGCAGTACTTC. The rearrangement uses TRBV2 and TRBJ2-7; D not resolved. Per germline, CDR1 SNHLY and CDR2 FYNNEI. The CDR3 is made up of 12 amino acids. Trimming removed 3 bases at V and 2 bases at J, with 5 bases between.

This clonotype was seen repeatedly, ten times or more. The CDR3 protein is CASSLGRGLEQYF. CDR3 DNA: TGCGCCAGCAGCTTGGGCAGGGGGCTCGAGCAGTACTTC. The chain is built from TRBV5-1 and TRBJ2-7; 8 bases map to TRBD1. CDR3 length: 13 amino acids. The V segment lost 0 bases and the J segment 6 bases; nucleotides outside the gene matches: 2. The V gene's germline CDR1 is SGHRS and CDR2 YFSETQ.

A note on this clonotype: The junction shows a germline mismatch at one end, possibly a read error. This chain joins TRBV10-3 and TRBJ1-2, with D possibly matching TRBD1 (6 bases). Germline CDR1 reads ENHRY; CDR2 reads SYGVKD. The CDR3 consists of 12 residues. The CDR3 sequence: CASSEGTTSYTF. CDR3 nucleotide sequence: TGTGCCAGCAGTGAGGGGACAACGAGTTACACCTTC.

There are a few counts of this clonotype. The chain uses TRBV12-3 or TRBV12-4 and TRBJ2-3, with D perhaps TRBD1 (5 bases). V lost 3 bases and J 8 bases, leaving 15 bases between the germline ends. There are 14 residues in the CDR3. The DNA of the CDR3 is TGTGCCAGCAGTTTTGGACGAAGACAGAGTACGCAGTATTTT. It is translated as CASSFGRRQSTQYF.

This clonotype occurred once. V usage is TRBV5-1 and J usage is TRBJ1-1; 7 nucleotides match TRBD1. In germline, CDR1 is SGHRS, CDR2 YFSETQ. V was pared by 2 bases and J by 5 bases, with 12 bases of the junction left unmatched. This CDR3 region has 16 residues. The CDR3 region is CASSFQTGRGRTEAFF. CDR3 DNA: TGCGCCAGCAGCTTCCAGACAGGGAGGGGTAGGACTGAAGCTTTCTTT.

Turning to this clonotype: This clone may be a read error of a much larger clone one base away. The V call is TRBV12-3 or TRBV12-4, the J call TRBJ2-1; 8 bases match TRBD1. Trimming cost V 2 bases and J 8 bases; bases outside gene matches: 5. The CDR3 totals 14 residues. The DNA of the CDR3 is TGTGCCAGCAGTTTACCGCAGGGGGCCGATGAGCAGTTCTTC. Translation gives CASSLPQGADEQFF.

Ten or more counts support this clonotype. V usage is TRBV6-5 and J usage is TRBJ1-1; D is perhaps TRBD1 (5 bases). Germline V gene lookup returns CDR1 MNHEY and CDR2 SVGAGI. The length of the CDR3 is 15 residues. V was cut by 0 bases and J by 0 bases, with 8 bases left in between. The CDR3 reads CASSYSWTMNTEAFF. CDR3 coding DNA: TGTGCCAGCAGTTACTCTTGGACAATGAACACTGAAGCTTTCTTT.

This clonotype occurred once. The V call is TRBV2, the J call TRBJ2-5; 9 nucleotides line up with TRBD1. The germline V gene has CDR1 SNHLY and CDR2 FYNNEI. The V gene end was trimmed by 8 bases and the J gene end by 4 bases; junction bases not matched to a gene: 5. This CDR3 is 13 amino acids long. The CDR3 coding sequence is TGTGCCAGCGGGGTGGACAGGGGAGAGACCCAGTACTTC. As protein: CASGVDRGETQYF.

The sample holds many counts of this clonotype. The genes are TRBV6-5 and TRBJ1-1; D is unresolved. CDR1 and CDR2 (germline): MNHEY, SVGAGI. The CDR3 consists of 12 residues. Deletions cut 0 bases from V and 10 bases from J, with 9 bases between. This CDR3 reads CASSYSGPSAFF. DNA for the CDR3: TGTGCCAGCAGTTACTCAGGGCCTTCAGCTTTCTTT.

This clonotype has a handful of counts. The chain carries TRBV20-1 and TRBJ1-6; TRBD1 aligns across 10 bases. The CDR3 is 15 residues long. Looked up from germline, CDR1 is DFQATT and CDR2 is SNEGSKA (reference sequence). The junction had 7 bases not matched to a gene; V was cut back by 3 bases and J by 8 bases. This chain's CDR3 is CSARAMGTGDSPLHF. CDR3 nucleotide sequence: TGCAGTGCTAGGGCGATGGGGACAGGGGATTCACCCCTCCACTTT.

This clonotype was detected many times. V usage is TRBV2 and J usage is TRBJ2-2; 9 bases match TRBD1. This CDR3 has 15 residues. In germline, CDR1 is SNHLY, CDR2 FYNNEI. V shed 5 bases, J shed 1 base, and the junction held 2 bases outside the gene matches. CDR3 region: CASSRDRVNTGELFF. The CDR3 nucleotides are TGTGCCAGCAGTCGGGACAGGGTGAACACCGGGGAGCTGTTTTTT.

The chain joins TRBV24-1 to TRBJ2-3; D gene unclear. The CDR3 consists of 11 residues. Germline V gene lookup returns CDR1 KGHDR and CDR2 SFDVKD. V was pared by 5 bases and J by 7 bases, with 6 bases between. CDR3 in DNA: TGTGCCACCAGTGTCGAATATACGCAGTATTTT. Its protein is CATSVEYTQYF.

The V and J genes are TRBV25-1 and TRBJ2-2, with unresolved D. Trimming cost V 3 bases and J 3 bases, with 8 bases left between them. This CDR3 contains 14 residues. CDR1 MGHDK and CDR2 SYGVNS come from the germline V gene. CDR3 DNA sequence: TGTGCCAGCAGTGATGGTACGCACACCGGGGAGCTGTTTTTT. Amino acid sequence: CASSDGTHTGELFF.

There are many counts of this clonotype. The chain uses TRBV24-1 and TRBJ2-1; 12 bases fit TRBD1. Germline assignment: CDR1 KGHDR and CDR2 SFDVKD. There are 13 residues in the CDR3. Trimming cost V 10 bases and J 10 bases; bases outside gene matches: 7. The CDR3 region has the DNA TGTGCCACTGCGGGACAGGGGGCGCGGGAGCAGTTCTTC. Protein sequence: CATAGQGAREQFF.

This clonotype showed up many times. The gene calls are TRBV12-3 or TRBV12-4 and TRBJ1-5; D unclear. V was trimmed by 3 bases and J by 6 bases, leaving 15 bases between them. This CDR3 has 15 amino acids. CDR3: CASSFRRVRLQPQHF. DNA of the CDR3: TGTGCCAGCAGTTTCAGGAGGGTTCGGCTTCAGCCCCAGCATTTT.

This clonotype occurred a few times. The rearrangement uses TRBV24-1 and TRBJ2-7, with D possibly TRBD1 on 6 matching bases. The CDR3 is 13 amino acids. V lost 5 bases to trimming and J lost 1 base, with 8 bases between them. CDR1 and CDR2 from the germline V gene are KGHDR and SFDVKD. The CDR3 DNA sequence: TGTGCCACCAGTGCAACAGGGTCCTACGAGCAGTACTTC. Translation: CATSATGSYEQYF.

The rearrangement uses TRBV24-1 and TRBJ2-3; 9 bases line up with TRBD2. The junction had 7 bases not matched to a gene; V was cut back by 9 bases and J by 7 bases. Germline CDR1 KGHDR, CDR2 SFDVKD. The CDR3 sequence is 13 residues long. In DNA, the CDR3 is TGTGCCACCGCCGGGACTAGCAAGAATACGCAGTATTTT. As protein: CATAGTSKNTQYF.

J is TRBJ2-1 and V is TRBV7-3; 11 bases are shared with TRBD2. In germline, CDR1 is SGHTA, CDR2 FQGTGA. Trimming removed 2 bases from V and 5 bases from J; junction bases left unmatched: 2. The CDR3 loop spans 15 amino acids. The CDR3 DNA follows: TGTGCCAGCAGCTTACTAGCGGGAGGAAACAATGAGCAGTTCTTC. Encoded protein: CASSLLAGGNNEQFF.

This clonotype appeared many times. The rearrangement uses TRBV4-1 and TRBJ2-7; TRBD1 matches at 9 bases. CDR1 is MGHRA, CDR2 YSYEKL, per germline. The CDR3 loop spans 16 amino acids. The ends lost 4 bases at V and 1 base at J; junction bases unmatched: 8. As DNA, the CDR3 is TGCGCCAGCAGCCTCCCCCGGACAGGGGAATCCTACGAGCAGTACTTC. Protein product: CASSLPRTGESYEQYF.

V and J are TRBV20-1 and TRBJ1-1, with 10 positions matching TRBD1. The CDR3 is made up of 13 amino acids. The trim removed 3 bases at V and 5 bases at J, leaving 3 bases unmatched. Germline CDR1 and CDR2: DFQATT and SNEGSKA (reference sequence). Written as DNA, the CDR3 is TGCAGTGCTAGGGGGACAGGGGAAACTGAAGCTTTCTTT. Residues: CSARGTGETEAFF.

In the case of this clonotype: This CDR3 fails to terminate in the conserved phenylalanine or tryptophan, so it likely reflects a read error. V and J are TRBV24-1 and TRBJ2-3; possible D gene TRBD1, 6 bases. Germline-derived CDR1 and CDR2 are KGHDR and SFDVKD. The CDR3 spans 16 residues. V was clipped by 4 bases and J by 2 bases, with 15 bases between them. The CDR3 DNA follows: TGTGCCACCAGTGACTACCCACAGGGTAACACAGATACGCAGTATTCT. It specifies CATSDYPQGNTDTQYS.

V and J are TRBV5-6 and TRBJ1-4; TRBD1 might be the D (5 bases). Trimming pared 4 bases from V and 2 bases from J, leaving 15 bases between. Germline lookup yields CDR1 SGHDT and CDR2 YYEEEE. CDR3 length: 16 residues. This chain's CDR3 is CASSPGTGVTNEKLFF. The CDR3 nucleotides read TGTGCCAGCAGCCCAGGGACCGGCGTCACTAATGAAAAACTGTTTTTT.

As to this clonotype: A much more abundant neighbour one base away suggests this may be a read error. The chain recombines TRBV6-4 with TRBJ2-3; 7 bases align to TRBD1. The CDR3 totals 18 residues. The trim removed 2 bases at V and 8 bases at J, leaving 19 bases unmatched. Germline V gene sequence: CDR1 MRHNA, CDR2 SNTAGT. CDR3 loop: CASSDGIIKTGRWGTQYF. CDR3 coding DNA: TGTGCCAGCAGTGACGGCATAATTAAGACAGGGCGATGGGGTACGCAGTATTTT.

As regards this clonotype: It may be a read error: a sequence one base away is much more abundant. The CDR3, as DNA: TGTGCCAGCGGTGAATGGGGAAGGGGAGAGACCCAGTACTTC. Protein: CASGEWGRGETQYF. The chain is built from TRBV6-1 and TRBJ2-5, with a tentative D call TRBD1 (5 bases). The CDR3 loop spans 14 amino acids. Germline CDR1 and CDR2: MNHNS and SASEGT.